The source of this T cell receptor (beta chain) is a study of OX40 agonist ivuxolimab in advanced cancers. Only in-frame clones appear in the TCRdb table, and some are missing; sequencing was by immunoSEQ multiplex PCR. The profile covers about 77,000 clones, with 90% to 95% appearing a single time and 4% to 5% taken by the ten largest. The CDR3 consists of 18 residues. Per germline, CDR1 MDHEN and CDR2 SYDVKM. J was trimmed by 2 bases and V by 5 bases; bases with no gene match: 10. The TCR was taken from an adult with an advanced solid tumor such as melanoma, head and neck, liver or kidney cancer. The chain links TRBV28 to TRBJ2-6; 9 positions match TRBD1. The sample here was CD4+ or CD8+ T cells sorted from blood, taken in a trial of the OX40 agonist ivuxolimab. CDR3 coding DNA: TGTGCCAGCAGTATGCGACAGGGGGTCTCTGCTGGGGCCAACGTCCTGACTTTC. It codes for CASSMRQGVSAGANVLTF.